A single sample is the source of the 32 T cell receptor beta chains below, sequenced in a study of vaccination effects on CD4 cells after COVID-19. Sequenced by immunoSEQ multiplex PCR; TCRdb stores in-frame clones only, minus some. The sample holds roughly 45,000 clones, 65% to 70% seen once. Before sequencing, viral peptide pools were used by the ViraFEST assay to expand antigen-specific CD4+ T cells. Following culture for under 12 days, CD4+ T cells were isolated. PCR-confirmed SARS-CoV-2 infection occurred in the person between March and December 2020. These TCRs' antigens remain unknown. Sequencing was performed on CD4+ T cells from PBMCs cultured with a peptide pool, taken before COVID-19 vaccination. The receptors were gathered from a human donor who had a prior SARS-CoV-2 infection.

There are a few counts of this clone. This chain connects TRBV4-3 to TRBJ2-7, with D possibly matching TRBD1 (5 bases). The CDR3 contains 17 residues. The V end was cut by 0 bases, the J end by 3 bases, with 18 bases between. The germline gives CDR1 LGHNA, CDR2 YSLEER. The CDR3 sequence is CASSQDSVAGWYYEQYF. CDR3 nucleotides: TGCGCCAGCAGCCAAGATTCAGTGGCAGGGTGGTACTACGAGCAGTACTTC.

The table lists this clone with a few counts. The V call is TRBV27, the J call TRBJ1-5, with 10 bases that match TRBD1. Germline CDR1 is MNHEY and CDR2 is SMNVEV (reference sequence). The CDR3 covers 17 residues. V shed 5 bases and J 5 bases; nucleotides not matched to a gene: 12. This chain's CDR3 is CASSPYTGDRGYQPQHF. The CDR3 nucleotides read TGTGCCAGCAGTCCCTACACGGGGGACAGGGGTTATCAGCCCCAGCATTTT.

The CDR3 here is CASSEFTAQETQYF. In nucleotides, the CDR3 is TGTGCCAGCAGTGAATTCACAGCTCAAGAGACCCAGTACTTC. J is TRBJ2-5 and V is TRBV2; D unclear. This CDR3 spans 14 amino acids. Trimming shortened V by 2 bases and J by 2 bases, and 9 bases separated the two germline ends. Germline V gene data show CDR1 as SNHLY and CDR2 as FYNNEI. The whole variable domain, filled in from reference TRBV2 and TRBJ2-5, reads EPEVTQTPSHQVTQMGQEVILRCVPISNHLYFYWYRQILGQKVEFLVSFYNNEISEKSEIFDDQFSVERPDGSNFTLKIRSTKLEDSAMYFCASSEFTAQETQYFGPGTRLLVL.

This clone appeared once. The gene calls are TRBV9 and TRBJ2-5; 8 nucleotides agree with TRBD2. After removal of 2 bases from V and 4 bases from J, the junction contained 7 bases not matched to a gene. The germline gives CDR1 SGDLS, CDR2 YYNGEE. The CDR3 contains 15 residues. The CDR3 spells CASSVGRARGETQYF. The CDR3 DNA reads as TGTGCCAGCAGCGTCGGGAGGGCCCGGGGAGAGACCCAGTACTTC.

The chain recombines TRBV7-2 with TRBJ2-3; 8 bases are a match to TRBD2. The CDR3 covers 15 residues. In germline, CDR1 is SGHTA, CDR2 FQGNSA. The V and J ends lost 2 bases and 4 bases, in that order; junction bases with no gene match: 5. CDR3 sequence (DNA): TGTGCCAGCAGCTTATCTCCGGGGGGGTCAGATACGCAGTATTTT. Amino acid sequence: CASSLSPGGSDTQYF. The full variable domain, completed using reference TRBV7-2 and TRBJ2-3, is GAGVSQSPSNKVTEKGKDVELRCDPISGHTALYWYRQSLGQGLEFLIYFQGNSAPDKSGLPSDRFSAERTGGSVSTLTIQRTQQEDSAVYLCASSLSPGGSDTQYFGPGTRLTVL.

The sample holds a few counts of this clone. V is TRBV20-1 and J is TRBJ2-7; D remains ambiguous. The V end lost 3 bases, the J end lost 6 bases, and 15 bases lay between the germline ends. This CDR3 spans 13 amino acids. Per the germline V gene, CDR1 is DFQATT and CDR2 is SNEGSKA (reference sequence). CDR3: CSASRLNRGEQYF. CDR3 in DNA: TGCAGTGCTAGTCGTTTAAATAGAGGCGAGCAGTACTTC.

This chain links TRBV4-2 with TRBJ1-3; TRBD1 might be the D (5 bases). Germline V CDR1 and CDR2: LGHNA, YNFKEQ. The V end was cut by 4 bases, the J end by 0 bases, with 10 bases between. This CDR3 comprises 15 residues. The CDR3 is CASSPEGTSGNTIYF. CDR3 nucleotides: TGTGCCAGCAGCCCAGAGGGGACCTCTGGAAACACCATATATTTT.

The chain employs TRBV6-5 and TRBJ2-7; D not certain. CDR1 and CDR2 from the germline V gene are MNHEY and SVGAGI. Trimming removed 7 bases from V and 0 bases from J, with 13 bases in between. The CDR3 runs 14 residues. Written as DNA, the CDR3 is TGTGCCAGCAATGCGGACGGTTACTCCTACGAGCAGTACTTC. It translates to CASNADGYSYEQYF.

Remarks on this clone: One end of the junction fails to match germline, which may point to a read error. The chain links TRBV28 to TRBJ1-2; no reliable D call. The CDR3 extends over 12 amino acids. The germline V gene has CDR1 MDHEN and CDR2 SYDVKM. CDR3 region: CASSLERRVFSF. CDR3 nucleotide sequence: TGTGCCAGCAGTTTAGAAAGGAGGGTCTTCTCCTTC.

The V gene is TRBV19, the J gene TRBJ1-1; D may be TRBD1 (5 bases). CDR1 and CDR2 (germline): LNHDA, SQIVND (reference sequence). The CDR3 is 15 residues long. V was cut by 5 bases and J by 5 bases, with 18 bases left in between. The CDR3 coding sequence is TGTGCCAGTAGTTTTGGGGGGGGGATGTGGACTGAAGCTTTCTTT. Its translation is CASSFGGGMWTEAFF.

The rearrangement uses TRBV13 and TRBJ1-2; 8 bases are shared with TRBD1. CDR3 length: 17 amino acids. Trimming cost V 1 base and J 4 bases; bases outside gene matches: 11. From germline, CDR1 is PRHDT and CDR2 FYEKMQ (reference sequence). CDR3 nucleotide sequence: TGTGCCAGCAGCTTAGAACTGCCCAGGGGGCTTCGCTATGGCTACACCTTC. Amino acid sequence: CASSLELPRGLRYGYTF.

The DNA of the CDR3 is TGTGCCAGCTCACTTCTAGCGGGAGTATCAGAGACCCAGTACTTC. Its translation is CASSLLAGVSETQYF. The J gene is TRBJ2-5, the V gene TRBV18, with 10 bases aligning to TRBD2. The CDR3 extends over 15 amino acids. V was pared by 4 bases and J by 4 bases, with 6 bases of the junction left unmatched. Germline CDR1 and CDR2: KGHSH and LQKENI.

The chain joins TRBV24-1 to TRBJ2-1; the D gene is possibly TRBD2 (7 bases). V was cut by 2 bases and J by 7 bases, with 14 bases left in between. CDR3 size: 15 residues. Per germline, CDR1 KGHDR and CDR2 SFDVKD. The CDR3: CATSDSRKGGNEQFF. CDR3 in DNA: TGTGCCACCAGTGATTCCCGAAAGGGGGGGAATGAGCAGTTCTTC.

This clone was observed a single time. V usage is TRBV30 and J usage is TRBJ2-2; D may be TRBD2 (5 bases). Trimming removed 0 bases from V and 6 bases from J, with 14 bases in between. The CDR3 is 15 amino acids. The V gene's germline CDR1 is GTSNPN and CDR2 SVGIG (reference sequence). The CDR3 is CAWSVRGLAAGELFF. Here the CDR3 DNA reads TGTGCCTGGAGTGTACGTGGGCTAGCTGCCGGGGAGCTGTTTTTT. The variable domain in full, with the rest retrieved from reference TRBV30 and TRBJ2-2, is SQTIHQWPATLVQPVGSPLSLECTVEGTSNPNLYWYRQAAGRGLQLLFYSVGIGQISSEVPQNLSASRPQDRQFILSSKKLLLSDSGFYLCAWSVRGLAAGELFFGEGSRLTVL.

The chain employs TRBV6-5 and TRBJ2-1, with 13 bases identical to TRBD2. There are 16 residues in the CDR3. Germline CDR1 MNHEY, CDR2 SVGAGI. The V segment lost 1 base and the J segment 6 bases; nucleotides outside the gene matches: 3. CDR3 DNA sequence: TGTGCCAGCAGTTACTTTACTAGCGGGAGGGCCAATGAGCAGTTCTTC. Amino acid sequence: CASSYFTSGRANEQFF.

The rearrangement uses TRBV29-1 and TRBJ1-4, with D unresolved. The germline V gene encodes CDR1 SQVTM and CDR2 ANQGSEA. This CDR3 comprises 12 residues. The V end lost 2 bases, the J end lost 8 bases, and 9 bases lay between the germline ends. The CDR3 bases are TGCAGCGTTGAATCAGTGGAAGAAAAACTGTTTTTT. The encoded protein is CSVESVEEKLFF.

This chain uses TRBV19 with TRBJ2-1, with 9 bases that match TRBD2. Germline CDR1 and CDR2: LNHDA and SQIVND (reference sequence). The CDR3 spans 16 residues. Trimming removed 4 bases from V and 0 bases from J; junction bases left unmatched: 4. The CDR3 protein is CASSRLAGASYNEQFF. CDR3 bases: TGTGCCAGTAGTAGGTTAGCGGGGGCCTCCTACAATGAGCAGTTCTTC.

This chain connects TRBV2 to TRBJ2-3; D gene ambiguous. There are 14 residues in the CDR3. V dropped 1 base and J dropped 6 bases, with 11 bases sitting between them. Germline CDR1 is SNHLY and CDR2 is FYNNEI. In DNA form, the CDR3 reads TGTGCCAGCAGTGAAGAGTCTCCACCGGATACGCAGTATTTT. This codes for CASSEESPPDTQYF.

The CDR3: CATSRAVSTDTQYF. The CDR3 nucleotides read TGTGCCACCAGCAGAGCGGTTAGCACAGATACGCAGTATTTT. The rearrangement uses TRBV15 and TRBJ2-3, with D hard to call. The CDR3 is made up of 14 amino acids. Germline V gene sequence: CDR1 LNHNV, CDR2 YYDKDF (reference sequence). V was shortened by 1 base and J by 0 bases, with 5 bases between the two germline ends.

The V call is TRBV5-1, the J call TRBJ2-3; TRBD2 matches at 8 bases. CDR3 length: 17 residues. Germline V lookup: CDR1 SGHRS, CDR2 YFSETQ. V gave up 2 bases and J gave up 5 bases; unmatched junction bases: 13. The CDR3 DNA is TGCGCCAGCAGCTTTAACCCTAGCGGGTTCCTTGGAGATACGCAGTATTTT. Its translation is CASSFNPSGFLGDTQYF.

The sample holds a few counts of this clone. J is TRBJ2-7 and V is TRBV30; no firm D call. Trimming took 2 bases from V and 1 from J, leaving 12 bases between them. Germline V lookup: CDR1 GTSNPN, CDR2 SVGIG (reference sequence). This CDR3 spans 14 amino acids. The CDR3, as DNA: TGTGCCTGGAGTCCGAACCGATATTCCTACGAGCAGTACTTC. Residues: CAWSPNRYSYEQYF.

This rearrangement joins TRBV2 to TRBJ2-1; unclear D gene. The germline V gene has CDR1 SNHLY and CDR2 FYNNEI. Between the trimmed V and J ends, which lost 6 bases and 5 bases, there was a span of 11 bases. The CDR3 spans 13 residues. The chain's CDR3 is CASSKNTDNEQFF. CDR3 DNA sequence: TGTGCCAGCAGCAAAAACACCGACAATGAGCAGTTCTTC.

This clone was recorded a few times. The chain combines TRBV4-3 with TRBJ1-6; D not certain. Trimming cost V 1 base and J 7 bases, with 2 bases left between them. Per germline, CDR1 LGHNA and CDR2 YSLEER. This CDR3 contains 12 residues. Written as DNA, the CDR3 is TGCGCCAGCAGCCAAGGGAATTCACCCCTCCACTTT. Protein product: CASSQGNSPLHF.

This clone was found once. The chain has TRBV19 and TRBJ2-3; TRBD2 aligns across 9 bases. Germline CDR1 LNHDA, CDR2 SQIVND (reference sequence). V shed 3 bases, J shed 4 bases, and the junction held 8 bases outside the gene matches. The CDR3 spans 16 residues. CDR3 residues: CASSISGGRAPDTQYF. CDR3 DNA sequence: TGTGCCAGTAGTATCTCGGGCGGGAGGGCTCCAGATACGCAGTATTTT.

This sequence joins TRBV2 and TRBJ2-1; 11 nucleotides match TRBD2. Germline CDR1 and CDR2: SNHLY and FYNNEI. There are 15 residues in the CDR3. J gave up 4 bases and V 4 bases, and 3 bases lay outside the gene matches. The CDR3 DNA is TGTGCCAGCAGTGGACTAGCGGGGATTTACAATGAGCAGTTCTTC. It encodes CASSGLAGIYNEQFF.

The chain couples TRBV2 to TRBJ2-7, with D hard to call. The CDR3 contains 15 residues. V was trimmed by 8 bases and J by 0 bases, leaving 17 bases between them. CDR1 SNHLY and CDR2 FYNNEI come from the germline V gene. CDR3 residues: CASRPTSSNSYEQYF. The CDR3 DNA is TGTGCCAGCCGTCCTACAAGTTCGAACTCCTACGAGCAGTACTTC.

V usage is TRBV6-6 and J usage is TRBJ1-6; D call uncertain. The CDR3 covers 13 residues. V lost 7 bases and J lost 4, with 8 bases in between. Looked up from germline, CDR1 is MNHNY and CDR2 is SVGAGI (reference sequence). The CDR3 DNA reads TGTGCCAGCACCTCCACGTATAATTCACCCCTCCACTTT. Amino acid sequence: CASTSTYNSPLHF.

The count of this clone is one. CDR3 sequence reads: CASSKIRGRETEAFF. The CDR3 DNA reads as TGTGCCAGCAGCAAAATCCGAGGGCGGGAAACTGAAGCTTTCTTT. The V and J genes are TRBV21-1 and TRBJ1-1. TRBV21-1 is termed a pseudogene. CDR3 length: 15 amino acids.

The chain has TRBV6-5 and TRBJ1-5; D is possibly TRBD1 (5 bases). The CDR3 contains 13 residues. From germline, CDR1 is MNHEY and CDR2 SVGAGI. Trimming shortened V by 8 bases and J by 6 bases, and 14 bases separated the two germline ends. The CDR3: CASSLGGGQPQHF. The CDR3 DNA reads TGTGCCAGCTCGCTGGGGGGGGGTCAGCCCCAGCATTTT.

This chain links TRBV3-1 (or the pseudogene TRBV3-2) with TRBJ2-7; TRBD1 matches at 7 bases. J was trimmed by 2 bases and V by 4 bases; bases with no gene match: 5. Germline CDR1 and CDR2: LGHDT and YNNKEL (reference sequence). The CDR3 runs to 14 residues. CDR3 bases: TGTGCCAGCAGCCTACGGACAGGACCCTACGAGCAGTACTTC. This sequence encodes CASSLRTGPYEQYF.

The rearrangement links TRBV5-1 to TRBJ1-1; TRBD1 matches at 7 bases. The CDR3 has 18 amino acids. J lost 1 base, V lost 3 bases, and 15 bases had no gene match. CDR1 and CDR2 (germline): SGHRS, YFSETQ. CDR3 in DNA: TGCGCCAGCAGCTCTGGGATTTATGACAGGGTTTGGAACACTGAAGCTTTCTTT. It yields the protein CASSSGIYDRVWNTEAFF.

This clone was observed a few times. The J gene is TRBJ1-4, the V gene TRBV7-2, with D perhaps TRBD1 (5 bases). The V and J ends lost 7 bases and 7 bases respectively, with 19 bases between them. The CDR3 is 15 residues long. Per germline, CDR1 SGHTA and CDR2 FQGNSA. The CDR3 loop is CASNLRGIHGEKLFF. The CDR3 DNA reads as TGTGCCAGCAACCTTCGGGGGATTCACGGTGAAAAACTGTTTTTT. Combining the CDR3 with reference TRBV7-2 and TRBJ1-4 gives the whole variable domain GAGVSQSPSNKVTEKGKDVELRCDPISGHTALYWYRQSLGQGLEFLIYFQGNSAPDKSGLPSDRFSAERTGGSVSTLTIQRTQQEDSAVYLCASNLRGIHGEKLFFGSGTQLSVL.